This is a list of T cell receptor beta chains from one sample in a study of blood T cell repertoires in COVID-19. Profiling relied on immunoSEQ multiplex PCR, and the TCRdb table lists in-frame clones only, not all of them. The sample consists of roughly 150,000 clones, around 86% of them appearing once. The source material was peripheral blood. The receptors originated from a man aged 65-85 years who had recovered from COVID-19. Each CDR3 is given with its conserved first and last residue. Clone size is stated in some rows and not others, as once, few, many or a class when expanded.

>.|TRBV5-6|TRBJ2-1
CASSHKGVGLSYNEQFF
>.|TRBV3-1/TRBV3-2|TRBJ2-5
CASSQEAQGRTQYF
>.|TRBV5-1|TRBJ2-3
CASSTQGLMGTDTQYF
>.|TRBV5-1|TRBJ2-3
CASSRLAGGGNTDTQYF
>.|TRBV28|TRBJ1-5
CASSYRSNQPQHF
>.|TRBV7-2|TRBJ2-2
CASSLHARRNTGELFF
>.|TRBV29-1|TRBJ1-2
CSVELRDGYTF
>.|TRBV28|TRBJ1-2
CASSTGGAGYGYTF
>few|TRBV6-5|TRBJ1-6
CASSREGRRGSPLHF
>.|TRBV4-1|TRBJ2-5
CASSPGDRYVGETQYF
>.|TRBV6-5|TRBJ2-1
CASSTAGYNEQFF
>.|TRBV5-1|TRBJ1-2
CASSLGQGGGYTF
>.|TRBV7-9|TRBJ2-1
CASSSEARTNEQFF
>.|TRBV7-8|TRBJ2-5
CASSSRVLGETQYF
>.|TRBV5-1|TRBJ2-7
CASGGLGGDEQYF
>.|TRBV19|TRBJ1-4
CASSKGQATNEKLFF
>.|TRBV6-2/TRBV6-3|TRBJ2-3
CASSSEGDTQYF
>.|TRBV10-1|TRBJ2-7
CASSVSGTGPSEQYF
>.|TRBV29-1|TRBJ2-7
CSARETYEQYF
>.|TRBV6-5|TRBJ2-4
CASSYHLAGAKNIQYF